This record concerns one T cell receptor beta chain sequence. All sorted populations exceeded 95% purity. The data originate from a study of beta chain features in type 1 diabetes. Study overall: Cell yields, age and gender were similar between patients and healthy donors.

The sequenced template was cDNA made from the entire isolated RNA. The protocol was immunoSEQ multiplex PCR, while the TCRdb copy is restricted to in-frame clones and leaves out a portion. The table records approximately 150,000 clones, over 7.5% of them present only once. The CDR3 is 16 residues long. Germline loops: CDR1 SGHRS, CDR2 YFSETQ. V shed 3 bases and J 7 bases; nucleotides not matched to a gene: 16. The sequence derives from a woman younger than 30 in good health. The chain combines TRBV5-1 with TRBJ2-7, with 7 bases aligning to TRBD2. Sequencing used central memory CD4+ T cells from blood. Written as DNA, the CDR3 is TGCGCCAGCAGCTGGCGCGCTAGCGGAACCCTGGGGGAGCAGTACTTC. It is translated as CASSWRASGTLGEQYF.